This record concerns one TCR beta chain sequence. From germline, CDR1 is SGHNT and CDR2 YYREEE (reference sequence). V dropped 3 bases and J dropped 0; count of bases not matched to a gene: 2. The CDR3 runs 16 residues. These data belong to a study of blood T cell repertoires in COVID-19. TCRdb's table, derived via immunoSEQ multiplex PCR, lists solely in-frame clones and lacks some. The table has roughly 120,000 clones, approximately 82% seen once. The J gene is TRBJ2-2, the V gene TRBV5-4; 10 bases are a match to TRBD2. This receptor was taken from a man between 70 and 80 years old with active or convalescent COVID-19. The specimen was peripheral blood. The CDR3 DNA reads as TGTGCCAGCAGCTATGGACTAGCGGCGAACACCGGGGAGCTGTTTTTT. Its translation is CASSYGLAANTGELFF.